This T cell receptor beta chain appears in the sequencing data of a study of CDR3 diversity in severe acne. TCRdb re-derived calls from the PCR reads in MiXCR, one entry per CDR3 protein. This sample has roughly 93,000 distinct CDR3 sequences, with approximately 49% found just once. The germline V and J ends were trimmed by 2 bases and 6 bases, with 13 bases remaining between them. Germline-derived CDR1 and CDR2 are SNHLY and FYNNEI. The CDR3 is made up of 14 amino acids. This clonotype was recorded at least ten times. This chain joins TRBV2 and TRBJ1-1, with a weak D call TRBD1 (5 bases). Sequenced: blood. The sequence came from a male donor with severe acne vulgaris. The CDR3 DNA reads TGTGCCAGCAGTGAATCGCGGGGGATCGCTGAAGCTTTCTTT. It codes for CASSESRGIAEAFF. Together with reference TRBV2 and TRBJ1-1, the CDR3 gives the full variable domain: EPEVTQTPSHQVTQMGQEVILRCVPISNHLYFYWYRQILGQKVEFLVSFYNNEISEKSEIFDDQFSVERPDGSNFTLKIRSTKLEDSAMYFCASSESRGIAEAFFGQGTRLTVV.